This T cell receptor (beta chain) was identified during a study of T cell repertoires in cytomegalovirus infection. Study-level information: A matching HLA type, together with CMV infection, was signaled by public TCR beta signatures.

This clonotype was recorded many times. TCRdb called the reads again in MiXCR, with one record for every CDR3 protein. The sample lists fewer than 550,000 distinct CDR3 sequences; 16% were seen once. J gave up 5 bases and V 3 bases, and 9 bases lay outside the gene matches. This CDR3 is 15 amino acids long. The germline V gene encodes CDR1 LGHNA and CDR2 YNFKEQ. Sequenced sample: CD8+ T cells from PBMCs. This sequence originates from a human donor in good health (CMV status not recorded). Some clones in this sample may be carry-over from other donors' samples. This rearrangement joins TRBV4-2 to TRBJ1-2; 7 bases align to TRBD1. The chain's CDR3 is CASSHQTGTDYGYTF. DNA of the CDR3: TGTGCCAGCAGCCATCAAACCGGGACAGATTATGGCTACACCTTC.